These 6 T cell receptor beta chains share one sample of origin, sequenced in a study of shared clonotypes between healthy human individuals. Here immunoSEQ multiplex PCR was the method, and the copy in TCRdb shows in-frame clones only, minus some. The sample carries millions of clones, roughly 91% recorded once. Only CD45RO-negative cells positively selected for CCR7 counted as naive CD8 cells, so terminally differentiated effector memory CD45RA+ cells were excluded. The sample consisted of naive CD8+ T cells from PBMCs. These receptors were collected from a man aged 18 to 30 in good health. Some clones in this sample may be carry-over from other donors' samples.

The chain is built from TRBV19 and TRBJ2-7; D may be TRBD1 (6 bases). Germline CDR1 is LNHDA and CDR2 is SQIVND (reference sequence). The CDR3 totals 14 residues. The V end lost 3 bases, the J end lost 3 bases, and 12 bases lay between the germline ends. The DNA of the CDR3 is TGTGCCAGTAGTATCGGGCAGGGGATCTACGAGCAGTACTTC. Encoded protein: CASSIGQGIYEQYF.

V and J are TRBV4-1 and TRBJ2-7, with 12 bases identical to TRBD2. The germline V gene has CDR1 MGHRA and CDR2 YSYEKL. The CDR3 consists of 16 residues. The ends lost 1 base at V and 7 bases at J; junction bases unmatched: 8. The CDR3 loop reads CASSQVLAGGPGEQYF. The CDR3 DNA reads TGCGCCAGCAGCCAAGTCCTAGCGGGAGGGCCTGGGGAGCAGTACTTC.

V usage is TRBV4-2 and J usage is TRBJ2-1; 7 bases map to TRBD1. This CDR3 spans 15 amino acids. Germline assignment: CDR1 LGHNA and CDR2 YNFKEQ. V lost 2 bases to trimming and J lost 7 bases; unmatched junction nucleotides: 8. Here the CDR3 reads CASSQLRGGLNEQFF. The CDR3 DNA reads TGTGCCAGCAGCCAATTGAGAGGGGGCCTTAATGAGCAGTTCTTC.

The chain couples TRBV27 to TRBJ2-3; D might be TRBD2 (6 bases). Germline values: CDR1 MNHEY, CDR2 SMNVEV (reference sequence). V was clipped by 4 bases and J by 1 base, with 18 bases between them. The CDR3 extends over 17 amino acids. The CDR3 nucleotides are TGTGCCAGCAGTTCGCGACTAGGATCTTCTGGCACAGATACGCAGTATTTT. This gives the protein CASSSRLGSSGTDTQYF.

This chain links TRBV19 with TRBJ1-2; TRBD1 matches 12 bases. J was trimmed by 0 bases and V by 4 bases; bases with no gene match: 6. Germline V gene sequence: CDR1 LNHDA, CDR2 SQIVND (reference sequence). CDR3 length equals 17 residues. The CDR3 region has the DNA TGTGCCAGTAGTACTTGGGGACAGGGGGCAGCTAACTATGGCTACACCTTC. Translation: CASSTWGQGAANYGYTF.

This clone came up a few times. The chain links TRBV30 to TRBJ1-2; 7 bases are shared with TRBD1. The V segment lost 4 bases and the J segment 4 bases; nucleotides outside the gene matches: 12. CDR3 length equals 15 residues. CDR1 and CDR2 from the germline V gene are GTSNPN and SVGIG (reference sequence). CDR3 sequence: CAWIFPGQRAYGYTF. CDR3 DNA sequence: TGTGCCTGGATTTTCCCGGGACAGAGGGCCTATGGCTACACCTTC.